Below, one TCR beta chain is given with its context. This CDR3 has 18 residues. From germline, CDR1 is SGHAT and CDR2 FQNNGV. After removal of 5 bases from V and 4 bases from J, the junction contained 9 bases not matched to a gene. Profiling relied on immunoSEQ multiplex PCR, and the TCRdb table lists in-frame clones only, not all of them. The profile shows 90,000 to 120,000 clones, 80% to 90% of them singletons. These data are taken from a study of blood T cell repertoires in COVID-19. As for the study in general: The analysed material was cDNA or gDNA that came from T cells, B-cell-depleted T cells, or PBMCs.

Those who participated ranged in age from roughly 18 to 90 years and resided in about two dozen US areas. The TCR comes from a woman between 50 and 59 years old who had recovered from COVID-19. J is TRBJ2-1 and V is TRBV11-2; TRBD2 agrees at 15 bases. The sample consisted of PBMCs or T cells enriched from blood (not recorded which). For the CDR3, the DNA is TGTGCCAGCAGCCCTATCCGGACTAGCGGGAGGGATTACAATGAGCAGTTCTTC. As protein: CASSPIRTSGRDYNEQFF.